This entry features one T cell receptor beta chain sequence. No antigen is known for it. No qualities accompany the bases; no much larger clone lies one base away. To prepare the library, the immunoSEQ multiplex PCR assay was applied. The immuneACCESS repertoire file appears here via TCRdb, limited to in-frame rearrangements. These files lack a portion of the clones; in checked studies, under half of the deficit traces to unresolved V genes, and the cause of the others is not known. The sample yields about 50,000 clones; 90% to 95% were counted once. The biggest ten clones account for roughly 0.8% of the sample. The germline V gene yields SGHVS for CDR1 and FNYEAQ for CDR2. V is cut back by 5 bases and J by 5 bases, with 3 bases in the junction unmatched. Including cysteine and phenylalanine, the CDR3 has 15 amino acids. CDR3 DNA is the only sequence kept; it has 45 bases, read in frame from the first base.

These data originate in a study of control samples from healthy donors and cancer patients (dated by TCRdb to 2020 to 2021). This receptor chain uses TRBV7-6 and TRBJ2-1; 13 bases in the middle match TRBD2. The receptor was isolated from a man aged 25 to 40 with colorectal cancer. Sequencing used PBMCs. The sequence in DNA is TGTGCCAGCAGCCCACTAGCGGGGGGGAACAATGAGCAGTTCTTC. The resulting protein is CASSPLAGGNNEQFF. Reference TRBV7-6 and TRBJ2-1 genes cover what lies past the CDR3, so the full variable domain is GAGVSQSPRYKVTKRGQDVALRCDPISGHVSLYWYRQALGQGPEFLTYFNYEAQQDKSGLPNDRFSAERPEGSISTLTIQRTEQRDSAMYRCASSPLAGGNNEQFFGPGTRLTVL.